This paragraph reports one TCR beta chain. In the original analysis: Amplification of reference gene primers was used by the study to estimate nucleated cell counts. Sequencing was performed with immunoSEQ multiplex PCR; in TCRdb, only in-frame clones are kept and a portion is missing. That table furnishes V, J and clone size, whereas the DNA furnished D and trimming. The sample carries approximately 110,000 clones, about 88% recorded once. This record belongs to a study of blood T cell repertoires in COVID-19. About the research overall: The samples span acute and convalescent COVID-19 from the United States, Italy and Spain.

There are 13 residues in the CDR3. Germline V gene data show CDR1 as LNHDA and CDR2 as SQIVND (reference sequence). Trimming stripped 3 bases from V and 12 bases from J, with 15 bases between. The chain is built from TRBV19 and TRBJ2-1, with D unclear. Sequencing used peripheral blood. The clonotype originates from a woman aged 70-85 years who had recovered from COVID-19. Here the CDR3 DNA reads TGTGCCAGTAGTATCCAGCCGGGTGGTGTGCAGTTCTTC. This encodes CASSIQPGGVQFF.